Below are 32 T cell receptor beta chains sequenced from a single sample in a study of radiotherapy plus CTLA-4 blockade in lung cancer. Clones were read by immunoSEQ multiplex PCR, and TCRdb kept only the in-frame ones, dropping some. The sample comprises fewer than 100,000 clones, 78% of which are singletons, and roughly 22% rests with the top ten. The input for sequencing was peripheral blood, taken from a patient treated with radiotherapy plus ipilimumab. The origin of the receptors is a human donor with non-small cell lung cancer whose response to radiotherapy plus ipilimumab could not be evaluated. Some clones in this sample may be carry-over from other donors' samples.

V usage is TRBV9 and J usage is TRBJ2-3; 7 bases align to TRBD1. CDR1 is SGDLS, CDR2 YYNGEE, per germline. CDR3 length equals 19 residues. Trimming took 7 bases from V and 0 from J; bases not matched to a gene: 20. CDR3 sequence reads: CASAYNQGEHVSSTDTQYF. CDR3 in DNA: TGTGCCAGCGCCTACAATCAGGGGGAGCACGTCTCTAGCACAGATACGCAGTATTTT.

The CDR3 nucleotides are TGTGCCACCAGCAGAGATCTGGGACTAGCTCGTGAGCAGTTCTTC. Encoded protein: CATSRDLGLAREQFF. The gene calls are TRBV15 and TRBJ2-1; 9 positions agree with TRBD2. The germline CDR1 and CDR2 sequences are LNHNV and YYDKDF (reference sequence). There are 15 residues in the CDR3. The trim removed 0 bases at V and 9 bases at J, leaving 6 bases unmatched.

The J gene is TRBJ1-1, the V gene TRBV5-1, with unresolved D. Trimming removed 3 bases at V and 0 bases at J, with 9 bases between. There are 14 residues in the CDR3. Germline V gives CDR1 SGHRS, CDR2 YFSETQ. For the CDR3, the DNA is TGCGCCAGCAGCTCGACTCGACTGAACACTGAAGCTTTCTTT. Amino acid sequence: CASSSTRLNTEAFF. Variable domain in full (rest from reference TRBV5-1 and TRBJ1-1): KAGVTQTPRYLIKTRGQQVTLSCSPISGHRSVSWYQQTPGQGLQFLFEYFSETQRNKGNFPGRFSGRQFSNSRSEMNVSTLELGDSALYLCASSSTRLNTEAFFGQGTRLTVV.

The chain carries TRBV19 and TRBJ1-2; perhaps TRBD1 as D (5 bases). This CDR3 comprises 16 residues. Between the trimmed V and J ends, which lost 5 bases and 8 bases, there was a span of 24 bases. Looked up from germline, CDR1 is LNHDA and CDR2 is SQIVND (reference sequence). CDR3 protein: CASSPPRPIQGKGYTF. CDR3 DNA sequence: TGTGCCAGTAGTCCTCCCCGCCCGATCCAGGGAAAAGGCTACACCTTC. Drawing the rest from reference TRBV19 and TRBJ1-2, the complete variable domain is DGGITQSPKYLFRKEGQNVTLSCEQNLNHDAMYWYRQDPGQGLRLIYYSQIVNDFQKGDIAEGYSVSREKKESFPLTVTSAQKNPTAFYLCASSPPRPIQGKGYTFGSGTRLTVV.

The chain couples TRBV6-1 to TRBJ1-1; TRBD1 is a possible D gene (5 bases). The V end was cut by 6 bases, the J end by 0 bases, with 11 bases between. This CDR3 contains 14 residues. Germline CDR1 reads MNHNS; CDR2 reads SASEGT. DNA of the CDR3: TGTGCCAGCAGCCAGGGACTGATGAACACTGAAGCTTTCTTT. Protein: CASSQGLMNTEAFF.

This clone was seen just once. This rearrangement joins TRBV18 to TRBJ2-1; TRBD2 might be the D (5 bases). Germline lookup yields CDR1 KGHSH and CDR2 LQKENI. This CDR3 has 15 residues. Deletions cut 1 base from V and 3 bases from J, with 10 bases between. The CDR3 DNA reads as TGTGCCAGCTCACCACTCTACGGGAACTACAATGAGCAGTTCTTC. As protein: CASSPLYGNYNEQFF.

This clone was detected a few times. The CDR3 here is CATSTGVSYEQYF. The CDR3 coding sequence is TGTGCCACCAGCACGGGGGTATCCTACGAGCAGTACTTC. The chain combines TRBV15 with TRBJ2-7, with D possibly matching TRBD2 (6 bases). Germline V lookup: CDR1 LNHNV, CDR2 YYDKDF (reference sequence). The V end lost 4 bases, the J end lost 1 base, and 8 bases lay between the germline ends. This CDR3 comprises 13 residues.

The chain has TRBV5-5 and TRBJ2-1; D is possibly TRBD1 (5 bases). This CDR3 spans 12 amino acids. Germline CDR1 reads SGHKS; CDR2 reads YYEKEE (reference sequence). V lost 2 bases and J lost 14, with 14 bases in between. This CDR3 is CASSFLQPQEFF. The CDR3 nucleotides are TGTGCCAGCAGCTTCCTCCAACCACAGGAGTTCTTC. Looking up the rest from reference TRBV5-5 and TRBJ2-1 gives the full variable domain: DAGVTQSPTHLIKTRGQQVTLRCSPISGHKSVSWYQQVLGQGPQFIFQYYEKEERGRGNFPDRFSARQFPNYSSELNVNALLLGDSALYLCASSFLQPQEFFGPGTRLTVL.

The chain links TRBV7-9 to TRBJ2-5; 9 bases fit TRBD2. The CDR3 sequence is 16 residues long. Looked up from germline, CDR1 is SEHNR and CDR2 is FQNEAQ (reference sequence). J gave up 4 bases and V 0 bases, and 6 bases lay outside the gene matches. For the CDR3, the DNA is TGTGCCAGCAGCTTAGCGGATCGCGGGGGGGGAGAGACCCAGTACTTC. Its protein is CASSLADRGGGETQYF.

V is TRBV7-9 and J is TRBJ2-5, with 10 bases matching TRBD2. Germline lookup yields CDR1 SEHNR and CDR2 FQNEAQ (reference sequence). After removal of 3 bases from V and 0 bases from J, the junction contained 10 bases not matched to a gene. This CDR3 is 18 amino acids long. DNA for the CDR3: TGTGCCAGCAGCTTCGGGCTAGCGGGGGTCTCGTACCAAGAGACCCAGTACTTC. This encodes CASSFGLAGVSYQETQYF.

The genes are TRBV4-3 and TRBJ2-3, with TRBD2 matching over 8 bases. J lost 6 bases, V lost 3 bases, and 14 bases had no gene match. CDR3 length: 17 amino acids. Germline V CDR1 and CDR2: LGHNA, YSLEER. The CDR3 bases are TGCGCCAGCAGCCATAACCTTCCCCGGGGGGGACGCGATACGCAGTATTTT. It encodes CASSHNLPRGGRDTQYF.

The chain links TRBV15 to TRBJ2-1, with 10 bases aligning to TRBD1. After removal of 3 bases from V and 5 bases from J, the junction contained 4 bases not matched to a gene. Germline V gives CDR1 LNHNV, CDR2 YYDKDF (reference sequence). The CDR3 is 15 residues long. DNA of the CDR3: TGTGCCACCAGCAGCCGGGACAGGGGCGACAATGAGCAGTTCTTC. It encodes CATSSRDRGDNEQFF. The full variable domain, in which reference TRBV15 and TRBJ2-1 provide the parts outside the CDR3, is DAMVIQNPRYQVTQFGKPVTLSCSQTLNHNVMYWYQQKSSQAPKLLFHYYDKDFNNEADTPDNFQSRRPNTSFCFLDIRSPGLGDTAMYLCATSSRDRGDNEQFFGPGTRLTVL.

CDR3 DNA: TGTGCCAGCAGTTCGGGGGGCGGGACCTACGAGCAGTACTTC. This codes for CASSSGGGTYEQYF. The chain recombines TRBV6-6 with TRBJ2-7; D is perhaps TRBD2 (7 bases). The CDR3 sequence is 14 residues long. Germline V gene data show CDR1 as MNHNY and CDR2 as SVGAGI (reference sequence). The V and J ends lost 4 bases and 2 bases respectively, with 12 bases between them.

The chain combines TRBV11-2 with TRBJ2-5, with 7 bases that match TRBD1. The DNA matches TRBJ2-7 better at its end, which makes the J call doubtful. The CDR3 has 14 amino acids. Per the germline V gene, CDR1 is SGHAT and CDR2 is FQNNGV. CDR3 DNA sequence: TGTGCCAGCAGCTTAAACAGGGGCCCCTACGAGCAGTACTTC. It encodes CASSLNRGPYEQYF.

The chain carries TRBV6-1 and TRBJ2-2, with D uncertain. The germline V gene has CDR1 MNHNS and CDR2 SASEGT. Trimming shortened V by 2 bases and J by 6 bases, and 10 bases separated the two germline ends. The CDR3 spans 14 residues. The DNA for the CDR3 is TGTGCCAGCAGTGAATACTATCAGCCCGGGGAGCTGTTTTTT. Protein: CASSEYYQPGELFF.

J is TRBJ1-2 and V is TRBV5-1; 11 bases are shared with TRBD1. This CDR3 is built from 15 residues. CDR1 is SGHRS, CDR2 YFSETQ, per germline. V was clipped by 0 bases and J by 4 bases; unmatched bases: 2. CDR3 sequence (DNA): TGCGCCAGCAGCTTGGTTGGGACAGGGGGCTATGGCTACACCTTC. It is translated as CASSLVGTGGYGYTF.

This clone was detected once. The chain is built from TRBV2 and TRBJ2-2; D uncertain. V lost 6 bases, J lost 1 base, and 9 bases lay in between. Germline loops: CDR1 SNHLY, CDR2 FYNNEI. The CDR3 is 14 amino acids. The CDR3 DNA is TGTGCCAGCAGCGGTATCCTGAACACCGGGGAGCTGTTTTTT. Its protein product is CASSGILNTGELFF.

The genes are TRBV5-1 and TRBJ2-7; D may be TRBD2 (5 bases). CDR1 SGHRS and CDR2 YFSETQ come from the germline V gene. This CDR3 region has 12 residues. The V end lost 4 bases, the J end lost 3 bases, and 8 bases lay between the germline ends. CDR3 sequence: CASSRAGYEQYF. The DNA for the CDR3 is TGCGCCAGCAGCCGGGCGGGCTACGAGCAGTACTTC.

The rearrangement joins TRBV7-2 to TRBJ1-4, with D possibly matching TRBD1 (6 bases). V gave up 1 base and J gave up 8 bases, with 26 bases separating them. The CDR3 totals 19 residues. Germline CDR1 and CDR2: SGHTA and FQGNSA. In nucleotides, the CDR3 is TGTGCCAGCAGCTTAGAACGCCCCTTGACAGGCCCTAAACCGGAAAAACTGTTTTTT. Translation gives CASSLERPLTGPKPEKLFF.

V is TRBV27 and J is TRBJ1-5; 8 nucleotides match TRBD1. The CDR3 is made up of 18 amino acids. V shed 1 base, J shed 9 bases, and the junction held 17 bases outside the gene matches. Germline V gene data show CDR1 as MNHEY and CDR2 as SMNVEV (reference sequence). The CDR3 sequence is CASSLYGTGSAPERPQHF. In DNA form, the CDR3 reads TGTGCCAGCAGTTTATACGGGACAGGATCGGCCCCCGAACGGCCCCAGCATTTT.

V usage is TRBV7-2 and J usage is TRBJ2-7; TRBD2 matches at 7 bases. V shed 1 base and J 3 bases; nucleotides not matched to a gene: 9. There are 16 residues in the CDR3. The germline V gene encodes CDR1 SGHTA and CDR2 FQGNSA. CDR3 nucleotides: TGTGCCAGCAGCTTAGGGGGGGGTGGCAGAATCTACGAGCAGTACTTC. Its protein product is CASSLGGGGRIYEQYF.

This clone was observed a handful of times. J is TRBJ1-1 and V is TRBV19, with D hard to call. From germline, CDR1 is LNHDA and CDR2 SQIVND (reference sequence). The length of the CDR3 is 13 residues. V shed 1 base and J shed 3 bases, with 6 bases lying between them. As DNA, the CDR3 is TGTGCCAGTAGTATAGGAACTTACACTGAAGCTTTCTTT. Protein product: CASSIGTYTEAFF. Drawing the rest from reference TRBV19 and TRBJ1-1, the complete variable domain is DGGITQSPKYLFRKEGQNVTLSCEQNLNHDAMYWYRQDPGQGLRLIYYSQIVNDFQKGDIAEGYSVSREKKESFPLTVTSAQKNPTAFYLCASSIGTYTEAFFGQGTRLTVV.

As concerns this clone: A much larger clone is a single base away; this may be a read error. The chain is built from TRBV5-1 and TRBJ2-7; D is perhaps TRBD1 (5 bases). Germline V gives CDR1 SGHRS, CDR2 YFSETQ. Trimming took off 1 base at V and 3 bases at J, with 5 bases between the two ends. The CDR3 runs 12 residues. CDR3 nucleotide sequence: TGCGCCAGCAGCTTGACAGGCTACGAGCAGTACTTC. Protein sequence: CASSLTGYEQYF.

The rearrangement links TRBV6-6 to TRBJ1-2; a weak D match, TRBD1 (6 bases). V shed 6 bases and J shed 6 bases, with 17 bases lying between them. CDR1 and CDR2 (germline): MNHNY, SVGAGI (reference sequence). The CDR3 is 14 amino acids. CDR3: CASSFRTGRDGYTF. As DNA, the CDR3 is TGTGCCAGCAGCTTCCGCACAGGGCGGGATGGCTACACCTTC.

This clone was recorded once. This chain uses TRBV5-6 with TRBJ1-2; D is unresolved. This CDR3 is built from 12 residues. Trimming took 2 bases from V and 2 from J, leaving 4 bases between them. The germline gives CDR1 SGHDT, CDR2 YYEEEE. DNA of the CDR3: TGTGCCAGCAGCTTCCCAAACTATGGCTACACCTTC. This translates into CASSFPNYGYTF.

This clone was recorded a few times. Different DNA sequences within this sample yield the same CDR3. The chain is built from TRBV11-2 and TRBJ2-3, with D uncertain. The CDR3 has 13 amino acids. V dropped 5 bases and J dropped 1 base, with 7 bases sitting between them. Germline-derived CDR1 and CDR2 are SGHAT and FQNNGV. The DNA of the CDR3 is TGTGCCAGCAGCCCCCCGGGCACAGATACGCAGTATTTT. It codes for CASSPPGTDTQYF.

The rearrangement links TRBV6-1 to TRBJ2-7, with 9 bases fitting TRBD1. Trimming took 6 bases from V and 0 from J; bases not matched to a gene: 3. CDR1 MNHNS and CDR2 SASEGT come from the germline V gene. The CDR3 has 14 residues. The CDR3 DNA reads TGTGCCAGCAGGACAGGGGGGAACTCCTACGAGCAGTACTTC. Its protein product is CASRTGGNSYEQYF.

The rearrangement joins TRBV6-5 to TRBJ1-1; D is possibly TRBD1 (5 bases). The V gene lost 6 bases and the J gene lost 5 bases, with 13 bases spanning the gap. Germline V gives CDR1 MNHEY, CDR2 SVGAGI. The CDR3 loop spans 13 amino acids. The CDR3 spells CASSYESGTEAFF. CDR3 DNA: TGTGCCAGCAGCTACGAATCAGGGACTGAAGCTTTCTTT.

This clone has more than one count but fewer than ten. The chain links TRBV27 to TRBJ2-2; 7 bases agree with TRBD2. This CDR3 has 15 residues. The junction had 8 bases not matched to a gene; V was cut back by 4 bases and J by 6 bases. Germline lookup yields CDR1 MNHEY and CDR2 SMNVEV (reference sequence). Written as DNA, the CDR3 is TGTGCCAGCAGTTGGGGAGGGAGAAGGGCCGGGGAGCTGTTTTTT. Translated, it gives CASSWGGRRAGELFF.

This sequence joins TRBV29-1 and TRBJ2-5, with 8 bases identical to TRBD2. The CDR3 has 13 amino acids. The trim removed 0 bases at V and 5 bases at J, leaving 2 bases unmatched. Germline V gives CDR1 SQVTM, CDR2 ANQGSEA. The CDR3 here is CSVEEGGGETQYF. The CDR3 region has the DNA TGCAGCGTTGAAGAAGGCGGGGGGGAGACCCAGTACTTC.

The chain couples TRBV10-3 to TRBJ2-7, with 8 bases matching TRBD1. Germline values: CDR1 ENHRY, CDR2 SYGVKD. This CDR3 has 15 amino acids. V dropped 6 bases and J dropped 0; count of bases not matched to a gene: 7. CDR3 residues: CAISKTGDGSYEQYF. Written as DNA, the CDR3 is TGTGCCATCAGCAAGACAGGGGATGGCTCCTACGAGCAGTACTTC.

The V gene is TRBV7-3, the J gene TRBJ2-2; possibly TRBD2 for D (5 bases). The V and J ends lost 5 bases and 5 bases respectively, with 9 bases between them. CDR1 is SGHTA and CDR2 is FQGTGA in the germline V gene. The CDR3 runs to 13 residues. The CDR3 DNA is TGTGCCAGCAGCCGGACTCCAACCGGGGAGCTGTTTTTT. This translates into CASSRTPTGELFF.